The T cell receptor (beta chain) under discussion was sequenced for a study of cytomegalovirus exposure and HLA in healthy donors. A multiplex PCR was run with 60 Vbeta primers and 13 Jbeta primers. Using immunoSEQ multiplex PCR, the repertoire was profiled, and TCRdb retains in-frame clones only, with some absent. Altogether about 43,000 clones are present, over 55% being singletons, with the ten largest covering roughly 8.9%. Germline trimming cut 0 bases from V and 8 bases from J; bases unmatched to any gene: 5. The CDR3 is made up of 16 amino acids. CDR1 is SGHRS and CDR2 is YFSETQ in the germline V gene. Comment on this clone: Its cognate antigen is unknown.

General observations from the study: Most TCR sequences showed up rarely, but some public TCRs showed up in many donors. Earlier analysis looked at TCR beta V segments, and most were productive about 90% or about 30% of the time.

The sequence was obtained from a human donor in good health. Material for sequencing was PBMCs. The rearrangement joins TRBV5-1 to TRBJ2-1; TRBD2 matches at 13 bases. The CDR3 region is CASSLALAGGPDEQFF. Here the CDR3 DNA reads TGCGCCAGCAGCTTGGCACTAGCGGGGGGGCCCGATGAGCAGTTCTTC.